This T cell receptor (beta chain) was retrieved from a study of control samples from healthy donors and cancer patients. The data were produced by immunoSEQ multiplex PCR, yet TCRdb's version contains in-frame clones alone and is incomplete. The data hold under 130,000 clones, with roughly 85% observed a single time. From germline, CDR1 is MDHEN and CDR2 SYDVKM. V was cut by 4 bases and J by 1 base, with 15 bases left in between. CDR3 size: 16 residues. The source is a woman aged 45-59 years in good health. Sequencing was carried out using blood. The J gene is TRBJ2-3, the V gene TRBV28, with D possibly TRBD2 on 6 matching bases. The CDR3 DNA is TGTGCCAGCAGTTCTGGGATAGCGGTGGGCACAGATACGCAGTATTTT. Translation gives CASSSGIAVGTDTQYF.